One and the same sample provided the 10 T cell receptor beta chains below, sequenced in a study of T cells in Graves' hyperthyroidism and ophthalmopathy. RNA transcripts gave rise to amplified TCR beta CDR3 regions. When the TCR CDR3 underwent first-round RT-PCR, the HTBI primer set was used. Each CDR3 protein gets one entry after TCRdb re-called the multiplex PCR reads with MiXCR. The sample shows about 280,000 distinct CDR3 sequences, around 25% of them seen only once. Sequenced: blood. The receptors derive from a middle-aged man with Graves' hyperthyroidism that later progressed to Graves' ophthalmopathy.

This clonotype was recorded at least ten times. The genes are TRBV29-1 and TRBJ2-7; 7 bases are a match to TRBD2. This CDR3 region has 14 residues. V gave up 6 bases and J gave up 0 bases; unmatched junction bases: 8. Germline lookup yields CDR1 SQVTM and CDR2 ANQGSEA. In nucleotides, the CDR3 is TGCAGCGTCGTTACTAGCGACAACTCCTACGAGCAGTACTTC. Protein sequence: CSVVTSDNSYEQYF.

This clonotype occurred many times. The rearrangement uses TRBV10-2 and TRBJ2-7; D unresolved. Trimming removed 5 bases at V and 2 bases at J, with 10 bases between. The CDR3 has 13 amino acids. CDR1 WSHSY and CDR2 SAAADI come from the germline V gene. CDR3 DNA: TGCGCCAGCAGTCCCTCGTTGACCTACGAGCAGTACTTC. It codes for CASSPSLTYEQYF.

This clonotype was seen ten or more times. The chain is built from TRBV28 and TRBJ1-3, with D unclear. The CDR3 is made up of 14 amino acids. Trimming left V 5 bases short and J 0 bases short, with 8 bases between. Germline CDR1 MDHEN, CDR2 SYDVKM. The CDR3 reads CASSAQGSGNTIYF. CDR3 sequence (DNA): TGTGCCAGCAGTGCCCAAGGCTCTGGAAACACCATATATTTT.

The chain combines TRBV12-3 or TRBV12-4 with TRBJ1-1, with 9 bases identical to TRBD1. Trimming took 4 bases from V and 6 from J; bases not matched to a gene: 9. This CDR3 spans 15 amino acids. CDR3 DNA: TGTGCCAGCAGTTGGGGACAGGGACCTTTGTCTGAAGCTTTCTTT. Residues: CASSWGQGPLSEAFF.

This clonotype has a count of ten or more. The chain joins TRBV20-1 to TRBJ2-7; 8 nucleotides line up with TRBD2. Losses at the gene ends were 0 bases for V and 6 bases for J; bases not matched to a gene: 13. Looked up from germline, CDR1 is DFQATT and CDR2 is SNEGSKA (reference sequence). This CDR3 comprises 16 residues. The CDR3 sequence is CSARDPFFAGGGEQYF. CDR3 nucleotides: TGCAGTGCTAGAGATCCCTTTTTCGCCGGGGGGGGCGAGCAGTACTTC.

The chain recombines TRBV30 with TRBJ1-1; D might be TRBD1 (6 bases). This CDR3 has 12 amino acids. Germline-derived CDR1 and CDR2 are GTSNPN and SVGIG (reference sequence). Trimming stripped 3 bases from V and 6 bases from J, with 11 bases between. The CDR3 protein is CAWSRGLPEAFF. In DNA, the CDR3 is TGTGCCTGGAGCCGGGGGCTCCCTGAAGCTTTCTTT.

In this sample, this clonotype turned up many times. Its ends do not fully match the called genes, so a read error is possible. CDR3: CASSIGRGNTEVFF. The CDR3 DNA sequence: TGTGCCAGTAGTATAGGGCGGGGAAACACTGAAGTTTTCTTT. This chain joins TRBV19 and TRBJ1-1; D unclear. Germline values: CDR1 LNHDA, CDR2 SQIVND (reference sequence). The CDR3 runs to 14 residues.

This clonotype was found many times. This chain links TRBV20-1 with TRBJ2-5; 10 bases are shared with TRBD2. The CDR3 sequence is 15 residues long. Germline V CDR1 and CDR2: DFQATT, SNEGSKA (reference sequence). Trimming cost V 5 bases and J 4 bases; bases outside gene matches: 10. CDR3 bases: TGCAGTGCTTCTCAGCCAACTAGCGGGATAGAGACCCAGTACTTC. It codes for CSASQPTSGIETQYF.

This clonotype was seen repeatedly, ten times or more. The chain recombines TRBV5-1 with TRBJ2-6; perhaps TRBD2 as D (6 bases). The ends were cut back, 2 bases at V and 0 bases at J, with 18 bases in the middle. Germline CDR1 reads SGHRS; CDR2 reads YFSETQ. The CDR3 sequence is 19 residues long. CDR3 DNA sequence: TGCGCCAGCAGCTTCCAGGCGGGGTCCAGCAGCTCTGGGGCCAACGTCCTGACTTTC. The encoded protein is CASSFQAGSSSSGANVLTF. Full variable domain (outside the CDR3, taken from reference TRBV5-1 and TRBJ2-6): KAGVTQTPRYLIKTRGQQVTLSCSPISGHRSVSWYQQTPGQGLQFLFEYFSETQRNKGNFPGRFSGRQFSNSRSEMNVSTLELGDSALYLCASSFQAGSSSSGANVLTFGAGSRLTVL.

The CDR3 sequence: CASSSGQGMLETQYF. The CDR3 nucleotides are TGTGCCAGCAGTTCGGGACAGGGGATGTTGGAGACCCAGTACTTC. This chain joins TRBV12-3 or TRBV12-4 and TRBJ2-5, with TRBD1 identical over 10 bases. CDR3 length equals 15 residues. Losses at the gene ends were 4 bases for V and 5 bases for J; bases not matched to a gene: 7.